One T cell receptor beta chain is described in this entry. This clonotype was counted ten times or more. Its antigen is currently not known. Base qualities are not at hand, and no much larger clone is one base apart. Ficoll-Paque density gradient centrifugation was used to isolate PBMCs. The sequencing machine was an Illumina NovaSeq 6000. cDNA libraries for TCRalpha and TCRbeta were prepared by 5'RACE using constant-segment primers, with sample barcodes and unique molecular identifiers added. RNA was extracted from every sample with Trizol reagent. Library amplification was performed in two PCR steps, and a second sample barcode and Illumina TruSeq adapters were introduced in the second step. The libraries were sequenced on an Illumina NovaSeq using 2 x 150 bp paired-end reads. Turning to the authors' computational methods: Reads were demultiplexed and collapsed into UMI-guided consensus sequences with migec v1.2.7. Using mixcr v2.1.11, the UMI consensuses were aligned to TRA and TRB V and J templates and assembled into clonotypes. A clonotype was counted as expanded or contracted only when both edgeR and NoisET called the clonotype significant, with the noise models trained on biological replicates. For edgeR calls, a false discovery rate-adjusted p below 0.01 and a log2 fold-change threshold of 1 were applied. As an exploratory analysis of dynamics, PCA with hierarchical clustering was applied to max-normalized trajectories of the 1000 most abundant clonotypes. Separately sequenced CD4+ and CD8+ repertoires were used to assign the CD4 or CD8 phenotype of responding clones. Using fastp trimming at Q25 and MiXCR clonotype assembly, TCRdb reanalyzed the public sequencing data and kept in-frame beta chains. Duplicate CDR3 protein sequences are folded into a single record with the most common DNA and genes. TCRdb's processing, not the authors', yielded these V and J calls. The sample includes around 530,000 distinct CDR3 sequences, with about 20% observed a single time. The ten largest clones take up 7% to 9% of the sample.

The sample is drawn from a study of T-cell memory formation after mild COVID-19 (dated by TCRdb to the early 2020s). Regarding the study in general: TCR sequence clusters from the two donors were found to be largely donor specific. T-cell clones expanding and contracting after mild COVID-19 in a couple of donors were tracked by longitudinal TCRalpha and TCRbeta repertoire sequencing. The cohort comprised two young, previously healthy adult volunteers, one female and one male. What the study reported, not specific to this receptor: The second-wave clones that peaked on day 37 were not confirmed to be SARS-CoV-2 specific. The detection of some responding clones in pre-infection memory suggests that pre-existing cross-reactive memory T cells joined the SARS-CoV-2 response. Contracting CD4+ clones turned up mainly in the CM and EM memory subsets, whereas EMRA was where CD8+ clones were enriched. Balanced CD4/CD8 phenotypes were observed for clones contracting from day 15 to 85, whereas a bias towards CD4+ was observed for a second wave of clones expanding from day 15 to 37. The study covered only two mild cases, and larger cohorts including severe cases with pre-infection samples were considered necessary.

The junction carries 11 bases between V and J, which are trimmed by 4 bases and 1 base respectively. The CDR3 numbers 14 residues from cysteine through phenylalanine. CDR3 DNA is the only sequence kept; it has 42 bases, read in frame from the first base. Per the germline V gene, SGHRS is the CDR1 and YFSETQ is the CDR2. The sample was PBMCs or a T cell subset sorted from them (not recorded which). This clonotype was sampled from an adult woman who had mild COVID-19 (a few samples of this study predate the infection). The sample titles of this study are shuffled in the database, so cell type and time point are left out; the donor was told from shared clones. Recombination linked TRBV5-1 to TRBJ1-1, and TRBD1 may be the D gene, going by 5 matching bases. The bases read TGCGCCAGCAGCGGATCCGGGACGAACACTGAAGCTTTCTTT. Its coded protein is CASSGSGTNTEAFF.